These T cell receptor beta chains were read from a single sample in a study of blood T cells in healthy people across ages. From the 5' RACE reads, TCRdb called clonotypes with MiXCR, one entry per CDR3 protein. The table includes 2 million or so distinct CDR3 sequences, 40% to 55% detected once. Sequencing was performed on blood. The source is a woman aged 35 to 49 in good health. CDR3s include the opening cysteine and the closing phenylalanine or tryptophan. A D gene is named only where the DNA matches it firmly. The size field is filled for only some rows; it gives once, few, many or a size class.

. TRBJ1-3 TRBV9 . CASSGGRSSGNTIYF TGTGCCAGCAGCGGCGGACGTAGCTCTGGAAACACCATATATTTT
. TRBJ2-7 TRBV19 . CASTQMGPNYEQYF TGTGCCAGTACCCAGATGGGGCCTAACTACGAGCAGTACTTC
. TRBJ2-1 TRBV20-1 . CSALSPRFEATNEQFF TGCAGTGCGCTAAGTCCTCGGTTCGAAGCGACCAATGAGCAGTTCTTC
once TRBJ1-1 TRBV4-1 . CASSQDTGFMNTEAFF TGCGCCAGCAGCCAAGATACCGGGTTTATGAACACTGAAGCTTTCTTT
. TRBJ2-1 TRBV7-2 TRBD2 CASSLVGLNYNEQFF TGTGCCAGCAGCTTAGTGGGACTAAACTACAATGAGCAGTTCTTC
once TRBJ1-1 TRBV6-5 . CASSYVAANTEAFF TGTGCCAGCAGTTACGTCGCAGCTAACACTGAAGCTTTCTTT
few TRBJ2-5 TRBV29-1 . CSVGEGTREKQYF TGCAGCGTTGGAGAAGGGACCCGGGAGAAGCAGTACTTC
few TRBJ2-7 TRBV28 TRBD1 CASTLVGTGPYEQYF TGTGCCAGCACCCTCGTGGGGACAGGGCCCTACGAGCAGTACTTC
few TRBJ2-1 TRBV20-1 TRBD2 CSASFSGGVHNEQFF TGCAGTGCTAGTTTTAGCGGGGGGGTACACAATGAGCAGTTCTTC
few TRBJ2-4 TRBV7-2 . CASSSFEGIPSKNIQYF TGTGCCAGCAGCTCTTTTGAGGGGATCCCGTCCAAAAACATTCAGTACTTC
once TRBJ1-5 TRBV6-6 . CASSLADRRYSNQPQHF TGTGCCAGCAGCTTGGCCGACAGGCGTTATAGCAATCAGCCCCAGCATTTT
. TRBJ1-6 TRBV27 . CASSYPPYNSPLHF TGTGCCAGCAGCTACCCCCCTTATAATTCACCCCTCCACTTT
. TRBJ2-5 TRBV5-1 TRBD2 CASSFSGSPMVETQYF TGCGCCAGCAGCTTTAGCGGGTCCCCAATGGTGGAGACCCAGTACTTC
. TRBJ2-7 TRBV28 . CATRGSREGYYEQYF TGTGCCACCAGGGGCTCGAGAGAAGGTTACTACGAGCAGTACTTC
few TRBJ1-2 TRBV4-2 TRBD1 CASSQDYPTGVYGYTF TGTGCCAGCAGCCAAGATTATCCAACAGGGGTCTATGGCTACACCTTC
. TRBJ1-2 TRBV29-1 TRBD1 CGVEDPLGMSGGNHGYTF TGCGGCGTTGAAGACCCCCTGGGAATGTCAGGGGGTAACCATGGCTACACCTTC
. TRBJ2-1 TRBV4-2 . CASSQPPARAANEQFF TGTGCCAGCAGCCAACCACCCGCCCGAGCTGCCAATGAGCAGTTCTTC
. TRBJ2-1 TRBV7-2 TRBD2 CASSLSTSGGNEQFF TGTGCCAGCAGCTTATCGACTAGCGGGGGCAATGAGCAGTTCTTC
. TRBJ2-3 TRBV24-1 TRBD2 CATKAGGLTDTQYF TGTGCCACCAAAGCGGGGGGCCTCACAGATACGCAGTATTTT
. TRBJ2-1 TRBV27 TRBD1 CASSYLVGTGLGNEQFF TGTGCCAGCAGTTACCTCGTGGGGACAGGGCTGGGCAATGAGCAGTTCTTC
. TRBJ1-5 TRBV7-2 TRBD1 CASSPRQGGSQPQHF TGTGCCAGCAGCCCTCGACAGGGAGGAAGTCAGCCCCAGCATTTT
. TRBJ2-5 TRBV6-6 . CASTKRGVDETQYF TGTGCCAGCACCAAACGAGGGGTGGACGAGACCCAGTACTTC